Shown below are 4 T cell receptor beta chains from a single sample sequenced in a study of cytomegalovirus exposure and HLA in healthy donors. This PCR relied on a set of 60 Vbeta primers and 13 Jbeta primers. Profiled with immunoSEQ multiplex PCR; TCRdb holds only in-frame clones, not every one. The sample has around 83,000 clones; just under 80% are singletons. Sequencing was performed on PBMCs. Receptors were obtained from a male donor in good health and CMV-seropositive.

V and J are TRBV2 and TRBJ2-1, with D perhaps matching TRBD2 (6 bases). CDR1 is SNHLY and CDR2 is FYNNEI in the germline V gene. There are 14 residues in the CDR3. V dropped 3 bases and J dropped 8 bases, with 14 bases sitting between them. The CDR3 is CASSESSSADEQFF. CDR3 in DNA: TGTGCCAGCAGTGAGAGTTCTAGCGCAGATGAGCAGTTCTTC. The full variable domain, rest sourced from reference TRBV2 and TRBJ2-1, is EPEVTQTPSHQVTQMGQEVILRCVPISNHLYFYWYRQILGQKVEFLVSFYNNEISEKSEIFDDQFSVERPDGSNFTLKIRSTKLEDSAMYFCASSESSSADEQFFGPGTRLTVL.

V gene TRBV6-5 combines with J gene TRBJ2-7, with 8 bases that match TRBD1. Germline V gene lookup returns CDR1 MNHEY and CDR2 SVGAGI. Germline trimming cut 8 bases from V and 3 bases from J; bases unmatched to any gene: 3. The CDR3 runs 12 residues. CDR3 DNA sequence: TGTGCCAGCGAGACAGGGGACTACGAGCAGTACTTC. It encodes CASETGDYEQYF.

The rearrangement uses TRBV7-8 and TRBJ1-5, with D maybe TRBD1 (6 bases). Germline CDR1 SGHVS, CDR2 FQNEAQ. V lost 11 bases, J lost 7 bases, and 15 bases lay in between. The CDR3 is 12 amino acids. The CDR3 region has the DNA TGTGCCTCTGCACGGGGGGCCCAGCCCCAGCATTTT. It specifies CASARGAQPQHF. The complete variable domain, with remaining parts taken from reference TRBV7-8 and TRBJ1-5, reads GAGVSQSPRYKVAKRGQDVALRCDPISGHVSLFWYQQALGQGPEFLTYFQNEAQLDKSGLPSDRFFAERPEGSVSTLKIQRTQQEDSAVYLCASARGAQPQHFGDGTRLSIL.

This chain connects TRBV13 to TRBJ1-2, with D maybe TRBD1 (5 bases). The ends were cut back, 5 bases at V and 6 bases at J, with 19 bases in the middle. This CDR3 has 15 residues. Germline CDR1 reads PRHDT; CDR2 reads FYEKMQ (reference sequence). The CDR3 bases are TGTGCCAGCAGCAAAGACGGGGGAGGAGGCGATGGCTACACCTTC. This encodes CASSKDGGGGDGYTF.